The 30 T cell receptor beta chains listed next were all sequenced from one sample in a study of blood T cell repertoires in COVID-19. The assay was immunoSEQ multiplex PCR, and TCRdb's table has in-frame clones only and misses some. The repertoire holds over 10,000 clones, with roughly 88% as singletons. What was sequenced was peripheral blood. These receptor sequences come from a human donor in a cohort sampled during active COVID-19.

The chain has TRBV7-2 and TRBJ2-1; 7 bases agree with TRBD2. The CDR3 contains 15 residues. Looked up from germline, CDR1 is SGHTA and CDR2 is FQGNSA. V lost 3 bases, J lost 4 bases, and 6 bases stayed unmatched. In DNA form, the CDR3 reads TGTGCCAGCAGCTTGTCGGGGGGACCATACAATGAGCAGTTCTTC. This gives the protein CASSLSGGPYNEQFF.

The CDR3 bases are TGCGCCAGCAGCCAACAAGTTGAGTCCGAGCAGTACTTC. Translating it yields CASSQQVESEQYF. The chain combines TRBV4-3 with TRBJ2-7; D call uncertain. Germline values: CDR1 LGHNA, CDR2 YSLEER. V gave up 2 bases and J gave up 6 bases, with 11 bases separating them. The CDR3 sequence is 13 residues long.

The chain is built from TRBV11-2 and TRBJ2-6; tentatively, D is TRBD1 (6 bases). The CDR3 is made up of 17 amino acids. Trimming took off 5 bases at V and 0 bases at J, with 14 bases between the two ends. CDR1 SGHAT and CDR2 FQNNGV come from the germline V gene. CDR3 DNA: TGTGCCAGCAGCGGGGGACACTCAAACTCTGGGGCCAACGTCCTGACTTTC. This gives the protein CASSGGHSNSGANVLTF.

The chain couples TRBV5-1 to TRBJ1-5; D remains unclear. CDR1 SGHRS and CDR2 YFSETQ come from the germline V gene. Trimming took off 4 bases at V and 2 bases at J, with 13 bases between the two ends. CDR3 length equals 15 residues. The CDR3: CASSLDGGGNQPQHF. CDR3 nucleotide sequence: TGCGCCAGCAGCCTCGACGGCGGTGGCAATCAGCCCCAGCATTTT. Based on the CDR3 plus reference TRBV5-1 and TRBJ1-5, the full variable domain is KAGVTQTPRYLIKTRGQQVTLSCSPISGHRSVSWYQQTPGQGLQFLFEYFSETQRNKGNFPGRFSGRQFSNSRSEMNVSTLELGDSALYLCASSLDGGGNQPQHFGDGTRLSIL.

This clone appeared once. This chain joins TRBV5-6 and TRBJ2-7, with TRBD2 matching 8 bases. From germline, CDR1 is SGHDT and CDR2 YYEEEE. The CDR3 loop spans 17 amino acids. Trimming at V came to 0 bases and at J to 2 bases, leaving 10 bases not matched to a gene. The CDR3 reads CASSLGPAGGVPYEQYF. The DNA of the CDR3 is TGTGCCAGCAGCTTGGGGCCTGCGGGGGGAGTACCCTACGAGCAGTACTTC.

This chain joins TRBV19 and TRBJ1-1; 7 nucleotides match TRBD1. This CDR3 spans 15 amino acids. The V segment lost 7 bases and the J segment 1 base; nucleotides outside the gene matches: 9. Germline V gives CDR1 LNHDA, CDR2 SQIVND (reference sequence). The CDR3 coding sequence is TGTGCCAGTATTGTATGGACAGGATCGAACACTGAAGCTTTCTTT. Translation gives CASIVWTGSNTEAFF.

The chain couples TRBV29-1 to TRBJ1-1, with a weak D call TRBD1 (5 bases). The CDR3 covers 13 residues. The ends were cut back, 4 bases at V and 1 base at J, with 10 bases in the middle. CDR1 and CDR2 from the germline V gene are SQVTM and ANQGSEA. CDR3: CSVALTGNTEAFF. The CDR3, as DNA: TGCAGCGTTGCCCTTACAGGGAACACTGAAGCTTTCTTT.

The CDR3, as DNA: TGTGCCAGCTCAAGACAGGATCAGGGTCATAATTCACCCCTCCACTTT. Translated: CASSRQDQGHNSPLHF. The chain couples TRBV18 to TRBJ1-6; D possibly corresponds to TRBD1 (6 bases). In germline, CDR1 is KGHSH, CDR2 LQKENI. The V end was cut by 5 bases, the J end by 5 bases, with 16 bases between. CDR3 length: 16 residues.

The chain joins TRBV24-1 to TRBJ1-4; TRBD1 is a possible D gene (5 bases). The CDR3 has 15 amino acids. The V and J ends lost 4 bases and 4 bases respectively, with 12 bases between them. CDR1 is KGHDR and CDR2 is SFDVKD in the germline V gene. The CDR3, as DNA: TGTGCCACCAGTGACCCAGGGTACGATAATGAAAAACTGTTTTTT. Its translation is CATSDPGYDNEKLFF.

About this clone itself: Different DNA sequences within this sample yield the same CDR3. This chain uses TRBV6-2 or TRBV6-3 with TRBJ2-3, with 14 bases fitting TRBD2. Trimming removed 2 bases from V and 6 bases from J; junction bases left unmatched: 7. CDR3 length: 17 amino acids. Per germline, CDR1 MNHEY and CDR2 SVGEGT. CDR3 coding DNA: TGTGCCAGCAGTTACGGACTAGCGGGAGGTAATTTGGATACGCAGTATTTT. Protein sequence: CASSYGLAGGNLDTQYF.

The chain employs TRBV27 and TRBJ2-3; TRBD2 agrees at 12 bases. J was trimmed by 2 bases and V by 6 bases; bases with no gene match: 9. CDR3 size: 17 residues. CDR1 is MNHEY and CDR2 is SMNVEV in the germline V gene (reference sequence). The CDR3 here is CASRITGTSGFTDTQYF. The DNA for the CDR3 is TGTGCCAGCAGAATTACCGGGACTAGCGGGTTCACAGATACGCAGTATTTT.

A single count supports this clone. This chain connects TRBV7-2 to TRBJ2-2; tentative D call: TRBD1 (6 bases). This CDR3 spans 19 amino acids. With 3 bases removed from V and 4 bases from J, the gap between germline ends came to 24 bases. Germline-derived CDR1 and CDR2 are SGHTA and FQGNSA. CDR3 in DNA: TGTGCCAGCAGCTTGTTCGTGGTTAGTGCAGGGGTCTTCACCGGGGAGCTGTTTTTT. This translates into CASSLFVVSAGVFTGELFF.

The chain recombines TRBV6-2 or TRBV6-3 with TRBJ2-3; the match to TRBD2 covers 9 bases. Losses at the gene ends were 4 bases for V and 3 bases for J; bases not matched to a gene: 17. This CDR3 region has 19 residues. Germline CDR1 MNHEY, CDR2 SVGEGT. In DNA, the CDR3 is TGTGCCAGCAGTTCCTATCCCCGGGCGGGGGGGCTCGGGACAGATACGCAGTATTTT. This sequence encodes CASSSYPRAGGLGTDTQYF.

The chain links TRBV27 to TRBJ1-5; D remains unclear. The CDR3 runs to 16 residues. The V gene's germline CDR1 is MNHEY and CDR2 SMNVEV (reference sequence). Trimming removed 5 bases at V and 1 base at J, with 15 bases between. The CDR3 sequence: CASSPRGEPSNQPQHF. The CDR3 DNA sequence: TGTGCCAGCAGTCCCCGGGGAGAGCCGAGCAATCAGCCCCAGCATTTT.

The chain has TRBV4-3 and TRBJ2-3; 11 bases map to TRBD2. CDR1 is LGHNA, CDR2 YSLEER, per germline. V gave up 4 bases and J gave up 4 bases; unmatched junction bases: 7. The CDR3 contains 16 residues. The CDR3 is CASSRNSGGAPDTQYF. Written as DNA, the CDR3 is TGCGCCAGCAGCCGGAATAGCGGGGGGGCCCCAGATACGCAGTATTTT.

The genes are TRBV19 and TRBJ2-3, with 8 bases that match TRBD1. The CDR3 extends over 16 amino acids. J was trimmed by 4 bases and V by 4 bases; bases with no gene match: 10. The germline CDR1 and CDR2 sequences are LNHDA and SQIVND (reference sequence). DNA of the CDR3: TGTGCCAGTAGTAATCATAGGACAGGGACTGCAGATACGCAGTATTTT. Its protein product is CASSNHRTGTADTQYF.

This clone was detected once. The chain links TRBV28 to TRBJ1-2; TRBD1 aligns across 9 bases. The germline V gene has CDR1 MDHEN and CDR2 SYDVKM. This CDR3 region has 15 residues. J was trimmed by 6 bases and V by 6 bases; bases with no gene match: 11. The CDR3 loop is CASSSPGQGVDGYTF. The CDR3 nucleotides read TGTGCCAGCAGCTCACCGGGACAGGGTGTCGATGGCTACACCTTC.

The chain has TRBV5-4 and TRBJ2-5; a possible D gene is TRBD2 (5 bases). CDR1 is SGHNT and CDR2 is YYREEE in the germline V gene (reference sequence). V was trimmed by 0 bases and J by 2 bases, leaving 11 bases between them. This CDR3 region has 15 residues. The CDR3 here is CASSLATRRQETQYF. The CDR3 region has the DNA TGTGCCAGCAGCTTGGCTACTAGAAGGCAAGAGACCCAGTACTTC.

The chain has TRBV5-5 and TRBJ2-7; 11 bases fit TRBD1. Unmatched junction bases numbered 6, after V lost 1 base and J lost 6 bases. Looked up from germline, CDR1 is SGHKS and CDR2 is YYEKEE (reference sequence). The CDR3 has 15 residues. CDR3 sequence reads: CASSLTGQGAFEQYF. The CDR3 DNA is TGTGCCAGCAGCTTGACCGGACAGGGGGCGTTCGAGCAGTACTTC.

CDR3 amino acids: CASSPQTSGGDTQYF. CDR3 coding DNA: TGTGCCAGCAGTCCGCAGACTAGCGGGGGAGATACGCAGTATTTT. The V and J genes are TRBV2 and TRBJ2-3; 12 bases match TRBD2. The CDR3 is 15 amino acids. Looked up from germline, CDR1 is SNHLY and CDR2 is FYNNEI. With V trimmed by 5 bases and J by 5 bases, 5 bases remained unmatched.

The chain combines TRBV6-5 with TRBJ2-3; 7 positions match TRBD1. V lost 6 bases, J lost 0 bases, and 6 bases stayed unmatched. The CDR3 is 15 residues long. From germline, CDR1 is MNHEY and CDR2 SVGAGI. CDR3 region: CASRLGGASTDTQYF. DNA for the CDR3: TGTGCCAGCAGGTTAGGGGGCGCGAGCACAGATACGCAGTATTTT.

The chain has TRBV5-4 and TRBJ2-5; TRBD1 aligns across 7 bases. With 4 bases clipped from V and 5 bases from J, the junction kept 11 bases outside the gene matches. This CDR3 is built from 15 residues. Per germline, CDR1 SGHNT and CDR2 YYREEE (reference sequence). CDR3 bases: TGTGCCAGCAGCCGGTCCGAGGGGGCTGTTGAGACCCAGTACTTC. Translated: CASSRSEGAVETQYF. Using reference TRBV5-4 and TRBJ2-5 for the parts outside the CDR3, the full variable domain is ETGVTQSPTHLIKTRGQQVTLRCSSQSGHNTVSWYQQALGQGPQFIFQYYREEENGRGNFPPRFSGLQFPNYSSELNVNALELDDSALYLCASSRSEGAVETQYFGPGTRLLVL.

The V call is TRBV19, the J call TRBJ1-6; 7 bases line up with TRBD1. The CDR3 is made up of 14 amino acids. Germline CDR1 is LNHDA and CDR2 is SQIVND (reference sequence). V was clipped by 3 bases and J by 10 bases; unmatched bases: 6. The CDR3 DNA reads TGTGCCAGTAGTATCGACAGGGTCGGCTCACCCCTCCACTTT. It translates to CASSIDRVGSPLHF.

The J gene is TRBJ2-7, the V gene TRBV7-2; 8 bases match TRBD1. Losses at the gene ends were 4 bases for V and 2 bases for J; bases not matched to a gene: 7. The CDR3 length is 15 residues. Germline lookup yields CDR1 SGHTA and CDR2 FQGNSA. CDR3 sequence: CASSSDRDRPYEQYF. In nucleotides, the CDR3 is TGTGCCAGCAGCTCGGACAGGGACCGGCCCTACGAGCAGTACTTC.

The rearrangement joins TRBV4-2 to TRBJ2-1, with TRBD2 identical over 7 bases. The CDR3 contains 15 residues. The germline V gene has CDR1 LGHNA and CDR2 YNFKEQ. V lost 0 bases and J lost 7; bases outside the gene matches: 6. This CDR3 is CASSQDLNGRNEQFF. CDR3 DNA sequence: TGTGCCAGCAGCCAAGATTTAAACGGGAGGAATGAGCAGTTCTTC.

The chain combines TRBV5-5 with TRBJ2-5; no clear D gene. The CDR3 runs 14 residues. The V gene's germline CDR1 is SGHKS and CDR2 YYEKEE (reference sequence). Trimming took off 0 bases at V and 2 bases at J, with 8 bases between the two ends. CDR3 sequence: CASSLDTDQETQYF. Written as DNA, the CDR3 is TGTGCCAGCAGCTTGGATACAGATCAAGAGACCCAGTACTTC.

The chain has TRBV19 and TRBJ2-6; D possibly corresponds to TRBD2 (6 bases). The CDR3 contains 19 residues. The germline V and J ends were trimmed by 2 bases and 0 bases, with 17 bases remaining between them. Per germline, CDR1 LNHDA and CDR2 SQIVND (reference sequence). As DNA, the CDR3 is TGTGCCAGTAGTATACTGGGGTTACGGGGAGGCTCTGGGGCCAACGTCCTGACTTTC. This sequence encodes CASSILGLRGGSGANVLTF.

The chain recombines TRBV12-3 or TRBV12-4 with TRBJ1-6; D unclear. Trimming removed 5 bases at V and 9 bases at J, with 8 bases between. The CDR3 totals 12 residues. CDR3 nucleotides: TGTGCCAGCAGTCTGCTAGGTTCACCCCTCCACTTT. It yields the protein CASSLLGSPLHF.

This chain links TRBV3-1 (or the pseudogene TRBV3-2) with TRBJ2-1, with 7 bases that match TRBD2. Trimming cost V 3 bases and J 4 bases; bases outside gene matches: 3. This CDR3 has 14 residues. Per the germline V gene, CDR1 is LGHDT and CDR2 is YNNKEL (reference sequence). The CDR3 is CASSQAGGYNEQFF. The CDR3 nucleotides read TGTGCCAGCAGCCAGGCCGGGGGGTACAATGAGCAGTTCTTC.

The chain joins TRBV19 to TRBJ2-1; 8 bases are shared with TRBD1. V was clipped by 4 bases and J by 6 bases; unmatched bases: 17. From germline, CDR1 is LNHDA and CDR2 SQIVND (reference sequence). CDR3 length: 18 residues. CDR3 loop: CASSKTGVGSLGANEQFF. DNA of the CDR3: TGTGCCAGTAGTAAGACAGGGGTGGGCTCCTTAGGGGCCAATGAGCAGTTCTTC. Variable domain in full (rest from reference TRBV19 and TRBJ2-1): DGGITQSPKYLFRKEGQNVTLSCEQNLNHDAMYWYRQDPGQGLRLIYYSQIVNDFQKGDIAEGYSVSREKKESFPLTVTSAQKNPTAFYLCASSKTGVGSLGANEQFFGPGTRLTVL.